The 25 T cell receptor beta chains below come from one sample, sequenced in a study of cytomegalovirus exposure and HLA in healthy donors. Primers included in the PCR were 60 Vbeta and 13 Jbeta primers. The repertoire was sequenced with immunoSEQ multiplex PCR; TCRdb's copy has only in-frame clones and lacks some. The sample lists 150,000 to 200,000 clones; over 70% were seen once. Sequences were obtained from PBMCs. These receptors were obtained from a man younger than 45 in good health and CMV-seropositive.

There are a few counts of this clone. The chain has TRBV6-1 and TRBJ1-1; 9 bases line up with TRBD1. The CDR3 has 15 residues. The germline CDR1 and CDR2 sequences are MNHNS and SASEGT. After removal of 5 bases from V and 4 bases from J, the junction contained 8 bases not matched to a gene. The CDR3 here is CASSSRTGVSTEAFF. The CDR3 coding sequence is TGTGCCAGCAGTTCGAGGACAGGGGTAAGCACTGAAGCTTTCTTT.

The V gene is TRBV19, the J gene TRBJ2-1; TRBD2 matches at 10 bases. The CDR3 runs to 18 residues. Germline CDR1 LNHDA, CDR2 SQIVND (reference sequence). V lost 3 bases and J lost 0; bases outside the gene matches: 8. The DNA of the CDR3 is TGTGCCAGTAGTATTGGAGGACTAGCGGAAAGCTCCTACAATGAGCAGTTCTTC. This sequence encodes CASSIGGLAESSYNEQFF.

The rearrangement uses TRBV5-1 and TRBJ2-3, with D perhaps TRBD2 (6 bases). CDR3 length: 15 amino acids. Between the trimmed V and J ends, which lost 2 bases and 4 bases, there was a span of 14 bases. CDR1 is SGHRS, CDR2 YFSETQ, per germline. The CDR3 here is CASSFRREIADTQYF. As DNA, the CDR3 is TGCGCCAGCAGCTTCAGGCGGGAAATCGCAGATACGCAGTATTTT.

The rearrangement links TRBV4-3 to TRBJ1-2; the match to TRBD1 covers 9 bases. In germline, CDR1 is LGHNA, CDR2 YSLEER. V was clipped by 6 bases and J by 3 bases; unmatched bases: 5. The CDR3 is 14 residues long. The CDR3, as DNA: TGCGCCAGCAGTTTGGGACAGGGTGACTATGGCTACACCTTC. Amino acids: CASSLGQGDYGYTF.

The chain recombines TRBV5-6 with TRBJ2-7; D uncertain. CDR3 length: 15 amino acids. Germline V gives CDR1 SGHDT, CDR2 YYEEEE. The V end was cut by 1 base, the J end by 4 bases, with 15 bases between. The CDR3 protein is CASSLPSVSSYEQYF. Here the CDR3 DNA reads TGTGCCAGCAGCTTGCCCTCCGTCTCCTCGTACGAGCAGTACTTC.

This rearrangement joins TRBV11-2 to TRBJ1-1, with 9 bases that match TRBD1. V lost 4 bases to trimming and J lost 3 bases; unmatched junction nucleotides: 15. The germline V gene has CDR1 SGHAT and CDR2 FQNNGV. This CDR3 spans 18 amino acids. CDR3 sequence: CASSSNSPTGGVDTEAFF. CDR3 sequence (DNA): TGTGCCAGCAGCTCCAATAGCCCTACAGGGGGCGTAGACACTGAAGCTTTCTTT.

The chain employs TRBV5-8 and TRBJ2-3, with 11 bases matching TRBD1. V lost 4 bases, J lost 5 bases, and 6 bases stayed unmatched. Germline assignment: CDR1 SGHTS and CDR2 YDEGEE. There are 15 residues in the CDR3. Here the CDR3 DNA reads TGTGCCAGCAGCCATCTGGGACAGGGGGAAGATACGCAGTATTTT. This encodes CASSHLGQGEDTQYF.

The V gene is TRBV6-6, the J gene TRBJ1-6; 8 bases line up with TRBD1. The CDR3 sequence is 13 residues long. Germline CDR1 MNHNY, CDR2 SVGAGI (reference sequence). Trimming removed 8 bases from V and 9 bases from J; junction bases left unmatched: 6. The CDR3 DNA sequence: TGTGCCAGCGGTACAGGGGGATTTTCACCCCTCCACTTT. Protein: CASGTGGFSPLHF.

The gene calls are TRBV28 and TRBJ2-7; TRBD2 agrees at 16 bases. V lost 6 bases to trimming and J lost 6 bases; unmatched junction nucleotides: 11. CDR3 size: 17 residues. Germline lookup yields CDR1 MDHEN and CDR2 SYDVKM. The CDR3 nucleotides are TGTGCCAGCAGCGGGACTAGCGGGAGGGCCCCCTTGTCCGAGCAGTACTTC. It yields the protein CASSGTSGRAPLSEQYF.

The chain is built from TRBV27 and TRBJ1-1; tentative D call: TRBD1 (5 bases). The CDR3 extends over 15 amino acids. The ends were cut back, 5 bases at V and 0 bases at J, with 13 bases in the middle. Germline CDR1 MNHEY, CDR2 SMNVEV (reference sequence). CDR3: CASSPGGGMNTEAFF. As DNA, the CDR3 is TGTGCCAGCAGTCCGGGGGGAGGAATGAACACTGAAGCTTTCTTT.

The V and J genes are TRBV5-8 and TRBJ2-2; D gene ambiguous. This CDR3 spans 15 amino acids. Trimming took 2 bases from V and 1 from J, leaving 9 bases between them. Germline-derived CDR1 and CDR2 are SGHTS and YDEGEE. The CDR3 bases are TGTGCCAGCAGCTTTGGGCCAAAGAACACCGGGGAGCTGTTTTTT. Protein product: CASSFGPKNTGELFF. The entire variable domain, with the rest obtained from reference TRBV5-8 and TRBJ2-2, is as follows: EAGVTQSPTHLIKTRGQQATLRCSPISGHTSVYWYQQALGLGLQFLLWYDEGEERNRGNFPPRFSGRQFPNYSSELNVNALELEDSALYLCASSFGPKNTGELFFGEGSRLTVL.

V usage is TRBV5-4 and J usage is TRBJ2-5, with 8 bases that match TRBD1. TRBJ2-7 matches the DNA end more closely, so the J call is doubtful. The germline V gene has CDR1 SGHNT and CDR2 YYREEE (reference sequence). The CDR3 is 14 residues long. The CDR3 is CASSHGTGRYEQYF. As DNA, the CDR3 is TGTGCCAGCAGCCACGGGACAGGTCGGTACGAGCAGTACTTC.

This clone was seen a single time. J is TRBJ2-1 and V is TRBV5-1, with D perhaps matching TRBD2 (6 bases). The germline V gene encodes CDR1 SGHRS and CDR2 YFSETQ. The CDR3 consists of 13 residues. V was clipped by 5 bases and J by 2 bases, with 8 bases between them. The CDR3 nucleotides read TGCGCCAGCAGGGCTAGCGCCTACAATGAGCAGTTCTTC. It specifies CASRASAYNEQFF.

The CDR3 nucleotides are TGTGCCTGGCAGCGAGGAGGGAACACCGGGGAGCTGTTTTTT. This sequence encodes CAWQRGGNTGELFF. This rearrangement joins TRBV30 to TRBJ2-2; a weak D match, TRBD2 (5 bases). The germline V gene encodes CDR1 GTSNPN and CDR2 SVGIG (reference sequence). The CDR3 loop spans 14 amino acids. Between the trimmed V and J ends, which lost 5 bases and 1 base, there was a span of 11 bases.

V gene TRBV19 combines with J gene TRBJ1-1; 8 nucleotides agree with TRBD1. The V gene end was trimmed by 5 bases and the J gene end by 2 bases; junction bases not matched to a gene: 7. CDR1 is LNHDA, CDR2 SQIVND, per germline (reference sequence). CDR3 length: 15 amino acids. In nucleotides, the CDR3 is TGTGCCAGTAGTTCTCTGGACAGGGTTAACACTGAAGCTTTCTTT. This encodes CASSSLDRVNTEAFF.

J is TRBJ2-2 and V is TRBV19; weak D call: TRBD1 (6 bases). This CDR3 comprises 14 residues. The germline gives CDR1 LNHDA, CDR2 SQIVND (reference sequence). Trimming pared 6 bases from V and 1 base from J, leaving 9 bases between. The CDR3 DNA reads TGTGCCAGTAGGAAGGACAGGAACACCGGGGAGCTGTTTTTT. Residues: CASRKDRNTGELFF.

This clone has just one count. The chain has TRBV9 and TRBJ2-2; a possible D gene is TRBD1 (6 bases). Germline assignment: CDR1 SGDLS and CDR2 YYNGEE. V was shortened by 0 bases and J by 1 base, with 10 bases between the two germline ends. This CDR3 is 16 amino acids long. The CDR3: CASSVEQGRNTGELFF. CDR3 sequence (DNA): TGTGCCAGCAGCGTAGAACAGGGCAGGAACACCGGGGAGCTGTTTTTT.

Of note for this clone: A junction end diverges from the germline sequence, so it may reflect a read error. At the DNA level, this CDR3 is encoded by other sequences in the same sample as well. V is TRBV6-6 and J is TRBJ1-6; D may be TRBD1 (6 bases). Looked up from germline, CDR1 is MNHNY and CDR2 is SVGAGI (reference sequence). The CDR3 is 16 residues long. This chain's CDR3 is CASSYGQGLDNSPLHF. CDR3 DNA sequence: TGTGCCAGCAGTTACGGGCAGGGGCTGGATAATTCACCCCTTCACTTT.

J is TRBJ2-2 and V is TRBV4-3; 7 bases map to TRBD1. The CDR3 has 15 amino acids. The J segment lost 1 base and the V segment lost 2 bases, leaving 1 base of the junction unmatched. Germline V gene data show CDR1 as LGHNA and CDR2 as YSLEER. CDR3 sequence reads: CASSQRTGNTGELFF. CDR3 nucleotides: TGCGCCAGCAGCCAACGGACAGGGAACACCGGGGAGCTGTTTTTT.

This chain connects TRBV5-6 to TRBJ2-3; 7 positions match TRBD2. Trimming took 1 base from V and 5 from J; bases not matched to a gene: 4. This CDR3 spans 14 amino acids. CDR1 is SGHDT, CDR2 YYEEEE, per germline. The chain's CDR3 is CASSLWGGGDTQYF. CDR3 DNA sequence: TGTGCCAGCAGCTTGTGGGGGGGAGGAGATACGCAGTATTTT. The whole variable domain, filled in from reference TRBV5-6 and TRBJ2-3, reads DAGVTQSPTHLIKTRGQQVTLRCSPKSGHDTVSWYQQALGQGPQFIFQYYEEEERQRGNFPDRFSGHQFPNYSSELNVNALLLGDSALYLCASSLWGGGDTQYFGPGTRLTVL.

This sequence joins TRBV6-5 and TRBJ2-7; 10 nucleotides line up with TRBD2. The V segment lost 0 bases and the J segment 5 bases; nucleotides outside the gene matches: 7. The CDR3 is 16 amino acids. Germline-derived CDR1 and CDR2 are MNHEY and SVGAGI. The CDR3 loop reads CASSYSRLAGVHEQYF. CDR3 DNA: TGTGCCAGCAGTTACTCGCGGCTAGCGGGAGTCCACGAGCAGTACTTC.

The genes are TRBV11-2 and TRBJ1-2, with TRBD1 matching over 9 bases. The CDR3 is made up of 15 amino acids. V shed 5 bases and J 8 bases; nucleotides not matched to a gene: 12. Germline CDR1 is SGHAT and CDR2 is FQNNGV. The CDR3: CASSNGVWGQGGYTF. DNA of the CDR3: TGTGCCAGCAGCAACGGGGTCTGGGGACAGGGCGGCTACACCTTC.

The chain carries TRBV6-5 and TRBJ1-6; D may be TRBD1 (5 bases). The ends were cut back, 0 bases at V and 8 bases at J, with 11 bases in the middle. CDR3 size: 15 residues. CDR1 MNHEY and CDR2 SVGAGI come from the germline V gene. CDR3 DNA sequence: TGTGCCAGCAGTTACTCGAGGAGGGGAGATTCACCCCTCCACTTT. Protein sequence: CASSYSRRGDSPLHF.

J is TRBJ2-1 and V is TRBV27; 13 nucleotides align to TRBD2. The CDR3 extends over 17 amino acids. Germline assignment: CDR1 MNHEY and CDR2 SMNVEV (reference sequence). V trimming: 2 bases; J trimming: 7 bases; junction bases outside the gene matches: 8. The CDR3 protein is CASSLGVGLAGENEQFF. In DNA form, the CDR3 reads TGTGCCAGCAGTTTAGGGGTTGGACTAGCGGGAGAGAATGAGCAGTTCTTC.

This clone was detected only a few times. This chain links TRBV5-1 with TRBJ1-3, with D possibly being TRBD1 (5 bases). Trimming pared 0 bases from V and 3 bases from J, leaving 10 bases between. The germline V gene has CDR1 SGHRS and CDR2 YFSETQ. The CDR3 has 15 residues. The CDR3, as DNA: TGCGCCAGCAGCTTGGAGTATACAGGTGGAAACACCATATATTTT. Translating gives CASSLEYTGGNTIYF.